This TCR beta chain was sequenced for a study of T cell repertoires in cytomegalovirus infection. Study summary: It was the public TCR beta signatures that indicated both CMV infection and matching HLA type.

General study points: The ex vivo response was dominated by HLA-C-restricted CMV-specific TCR beta clonotypes. Cumulative public TCR beta family frequency identified carriers of CMV plus the relevant HLA.

The CDR3 sequence is 14 residues long. V gave up 6 bases and J gave up 4 bases; unmatched junction bases: 5. CDR1 is SNHLY, CDR2 FYNNEI, per germline. This clonotype was observed a handful of times. Its antigen is unidentified. MiXCR, applied by TCRdb to the reads, yields one record per CDR3 protein. Seen here are roughly 300,000 distinct CDR3 sequences, over 7.5% observed once, and the top ten hold 3.5% to 4.5%. Source material: PBMCs. The V call is TRBV2, the J call TRBJ2-7, with 11 bases that match TRBD1. This sequence was found in a human donor in good health (CMV status not recorded). Some clones in this sample may be carry-over from other donors' samples. The CDR3 reads CASRIGQGAYEQYF. The DNA of the CDR3 is TGTGCCAGCAGGATAGGACAGGGGGCTTACGAGCAGTACTTC.